These T cell receptor beta chains were read from a single sample in a study of T-cell reconstitution after alpha-beta-depleted transplantation in children. A single record per CDR3 protein comes from TCRdb applying MiXCR to the PCR reads. The sample comprises about 1,000,000 distinct CDR3 sequences, roughly 29% of which are singletons, and roughly 30% rests with the top ten. This sample comprised PBMCs, mostly from graft donor cells, obtained 360 days after TCRalphabeta/CD19-depleted stem cell transplant. The receptors originated from a boy in the first two years of life who had a stem cell transplant for SCID, so the T cells may come from the graft donor. Both conserved end residues are part of each CDR3. D genes are given only for firm matches. Not every row has a clone size; where given, it reads once, few, many or a size class.

j_call | clone_size | v_call | d_call | cdr3_nt | cdr3_aa
TRBJ2-1 | - | TRBV14 | - | TGTGCCAGCAGCCAAGTAACCAGCGGTGAGCAGTTCTTC | CASSQVTSGEQFF
TRBJ2-3 | - | TRBV4-2 | - | TGTGCCAGCAGCCAAGAAATGGGGACCCCCATCGAATCGGATACGCAGTATTTT | CASSQEMGTPIESDTQYF
TRBJ2-1 | - | TRBV29-1 | TRBD1 | TGCAGCGTTGGAGGCGTGACAGGGGGCAATGAGCAGTTCTTC | CSVGGVTGGNEQFF
TRBJ2-2 | - | TRBV15 | - | TGTGCCACCAGCAGAGATGGGGACCCTGACACGACCGGGGAGCTGTTTTTT | CATSRDGDPDTTGELFF
TRBJ2-1 | few | TRBV7-2 | - | TGTGCCAGCAGCTTAGGGGGGACCTTTAATGAGCAGTTCTTC | CASSLGGTFNEQFF
TRBJ2-7 | - | TRBV6-2/TRBV6-3 | - | TGTGCCAGCAGTTACCCCACGGACCACAACTACGAGCAGTACTTC | CASSYPTDHNYEQYF
TRBJ2-7 | many | TRBV4-1 | - | TGCGCCAGCAGCCAGGGGGGGGCACCCTACGAGCAGTACTTC | CASSQGGAPYEQYF
TRBJ1-1 | - | TRBV6-2/TRBV6-3 | - | TGTGCCAGCAGGACGGATGGAACTGAAGCTTTCTTT | CASRTDGTEAFF
TRBJ2-4 | few | TRBV7-2 | - | TGTGCCAGCAGCTTGCAGGGGTCGGCCTTAGCCAAAAACATTCAGTACTTC | CASSLQGSALAKNIQYF
TRBJ1-1 | - | TRBV7-2 | - | TGTGCCAGCAGCCCCACAGGGAAGGGGACTGAAGCTTTCTTT | CASSPTGKGTEAFF
TRBJ2-1 | - | TRBV20-1 | - | TGCAGTGCTAGAGTGGAGGGGGGCAATGAGCAGTTCTTC | CSARVEGGNEQFF
TRBJ2-1 | few | TRBV7-2 | TRBD2 | TGTGCCAGCAGCTTGCCGGGACTACCAGTCAATGAGCAGTTCTTC | CASSLPGLPVNEQFF
TRBJ2-1 | few | TRBV5-5 | TRBD1 | TGTGCCAGCAATCCCCGGGACAGGGAGGGCGATGAGCAGTTCTTC | CASNPRDREGDEQFF
TRBJ1-2 | few | TRBV20-1 | - | TGCAGTGCTAGAGATCTCCGGATTAACTATGGCTACACCTTC | CSARDLRINYGYTF
TRBJ2-4 | few | TRBV3-1 | - | TGTGCCAGCAGCCATTTTGGCAGGGCCGACATTCAGTACTTC | CASSHFGRADIQYF
TRBJ1-2 | - | TRBV7-2 | - | TGTGCCAGCAGCCCCACCATCGGGGTTTATGGCTACACCTTC | CASSPTIGVYGYTF
TRBJ2-3 | - | TRBV18 | - | TGTGCCAGCTCACCAGTACTCCAGCGGGGCACAGATACGCAGTATTTT | CASSPVLQRGTDTQYF
TRBJ1-1 | - | TRBV5-5 | - | TGTGCCAGCAGCCGAGACATAACAAGTACGAACACTGAAGCTTTCTTT | CASSRDITSTNTEAFF
TRBJ2-1 | few | TRBV6-5 | TRBD2 | TGTGCCAGCAGTTACTCGAGGTTTGGACTAGCGGGGGGGTACAATGAGCAGTTCTTC | CASSYSRFGLAGGYNEQFF
TRBJ1-2 | few | TRBV9 | - | TGTGCCAGCAGCGTAGCTCTGGGAAACTATGGCTACACCTTC | CASSVALGNYGYTF
TRBJ2-2 | - | TRBV5-5 | - | TGTGCCAGCAGCTTGTTCGTGGAAATAGCCGGGGAGCTGTTTTTT | CASSLFVEIAGELFF
TRBJ2-5 | - | TRBV5-1 | TRBD1 | TGCGCCAGCAGCAGGGGGGACAGGGGAGTGGAAGAGACCCAGTACTTC | CASSRGDRGVEETQYF
TRBJ2-7 | few | TRBV9 | TRBD1 | TGTGCCAGCAGCGTGTCGACAGGGGGGGGCGAGCAGTACTTC | CASSVSTGGGEQYF
TRBJ1-2 | once | TRBV29-1 | - | TGCAGCGTTGAAGATCGGTATAGGGGGGTCGGGTATGGCTACACCTTC | CSVEDRYRGVGYGYTF
TRBJ2-3 | - | TRBV4-2 | TRBD1 | TGTGCCAGCAGCCAACGGACACGGACAGGGGCCTCGCGGGTCCATGGCACAGATACGCAGTATTTT | CASSQRTRTGASRVHGTDTQYF
TRBJ2-1 | - | TRBV10-3 | - | TGTGCCATCAGTGAGGGAGACGTGTCTATTTACAATGAGCAGTTCTTC | CAISEGDVSIYNEQFF
TRBJ1-4 | - | TRBV28 | - | TGTGCCAGCAGTGTCAGGGGCCATTACGTGGGAAAACTGTTTTTT | CASSVRGHYVGKLFF
TRBJ2-1 | - | TRBV29-1 | - | TGCAGCGTTGAAGGAACAGGATACAATGAGCAGTTCTTC | CSVEGTGYNEQFF
TRBJ2-7 | few | TRBV20-1 | TRBD2 | TGCAGTGCTTCAGGACTAGCCAATTCCTACGAGCAGTACTTC | CSASGLANSYEQYF
TRBJ2-7 | - | TRBV7-6 | - | TGTGCCAGCAGCTTAGAACAGAGAAGCTACGAGCAGTACTTC | CASSLEQRSYEQYF
TRBJ2-1 | - | TRBV7-4 | TRBD1 | TGTGCCAGCAGCTTAGGGACAGGGCAAAATGAGCAGTTCTTC | CASSLGTGQNEQFF
TRBJ2-1 | few | TRBV4-1 | TRBD2 | TGCGCCAGCAGCCAAGAACAGACTAGCGGTGTAAATGAGCAGTTCTTC | CASSQEQTSGVNEQFF
TRBJ2-1 | few | TRBV24-1 | - | TGTGCCACCAGTGATTTGTCCGCGGGTACCTACAATGAGCAGTTCTTC | CATSDLSAGTYNEQFF
TRBJ1-2 | few | TRBV29-1 | TRBD1 | TGCAGCCTTTGGACAGGGCCCTATGGCTACACCTTC | CSLWTGPYGYTF
TRBJ2-6 | - | TRBV4-3 | TRBD1 | TGCGCCAGCAGCCAAGATTATCGAACAGGGGGCGCTGGGGCCAACGTCCTGACTTTC | CASSQDYRTGGAGANVLTF
TRBJ1-2 | - | TRBV18 | TRBD1 | TGTGCCAGCTCACCCGCCGGGACAGGGATATATGGCTACACCTTC | CASSPAGTGIYGYTF
TRBJ2-4 | - | TRBV29-1 | - | TGCAGCGTCGGGTTAGGGTCCAAAAACATTCAGTACTTC | CSVGLGSKNIQYF
TRBJ1-2 | - | TRBV4-1 | TRBD1 | TGCGCCAGCAGCCGTTTGACAGGGTATACTCCAAACAACTATGGCTACACCTTC | CASSRLTGYTPNNYGYTF
TRBJ1-2 | - | TRBV29-1 | - | TGCAGCGTCGACAGGCCTGTGAATGGCTACACCTTC | CSVDRPVNGYTF
TRBJ2-7 | few | TRBV12-3/TRBV12-4 | - | TGTGCCAGCAGGGGCCCAAAAGTCCACGAGCAGTACTTC | CASRGPKVHEQYF
TRBJ1-1 | - | TRBV19 | - | TGTGCCACCTCCGGCAGGGGAAACACTGAAGCTTTCTTT | CATSGRGNTEAFF
TRBJ1-2 | few | TRBV9 | TRBD1 | TGTGCCAGCAGCGCTCCCGGGACAGGGCTGAACTATGGCTACACCTTC | CASSAPGTGLNYGYTF
TRBJ2-2 | few | TRBV10-1 | TRBD2 | TGCGCCAGCAGTGGTACTCCTAGCGGGGGGCCAAACACCGGGGAGCTGTTTTTT | CASSGTPSGGPNTGELFF
TRBJ2-7 | - | TRBV7-8 | - | TGTGCCAGCAGCTTATACTTCGGAGAGGGACCTTACGAGCAGTACTTC | CASSLYFGEGPYEQYF
TRBJ1-2 | once | TRBV13 | TRBD1 | TGTGCCAGCAGGGCACCGGGACAGGTGGAGAACTATGGCTACACCTTC | CASRAPGQVENYGYTF
TRBJ2-1 | - | TRBV4-2 | - | TGTGCCAGCAGCCAAGAGAAGGCAGGGCATTACAATGAGCAGTTCTTC | CASSQEKAGHYNEQFF
TRBJ2-1 | - | TRBV7-2 | TRBD2 | TGTGCCAGCGATCGAGCGGGGGCCCCCTTCCAGTTCTTC | CASDRAGAPFQFF
TRBJ1-1 | few | TRBV18 | - | TGTGCCAGCTCCCAGGGGAAAGGCACTGAAGCTTTCTTT | CASSQGKGTEAFF
TRBJ2-7 | - | TRBV7-9 | - | TGTGCCAGCAGCTTAATCGCGCCGACCTCCTACGAGCAGTACTTC | CASSLIAPTSYEQYF
TRBJ1-2 | - | TRBV4-2 | - | TGTGCCAGCAGCCAAGATGCTTACAGGGTCGACTATGGCTACACCTTC | CASSQDAYRVDYGYTF
TRBJ2-1 | few | TRBV9 | TRBD2 | TGTGCCAGCAGCGTCTACGCCGGGGGGGTCTACAATGAGCAGTTCTTC | CASSVYAGGVYNEQFF
TRBJ2-2 | - | TRBV6-6 | TRBD1 | TGTGCCAGCGAAACAGGGGCCGGGGAGCTGTTTTTT | CASETGAGELFF